Detailed here is one T cell receptor beta chain. The antigen is undetermined. The data originate from a study of cytomegalovirus exposure and HLA in healthy donors. Notes on the study in general: Altogether, 164 TCR beta chains were recorded as cytomegalovirus-associated.

CDR3 length equals 16 residues. Unmatched junction bases numbered 15, after V lost 6 bases and J lost 6 bases. Germline loops: CDR1 SGDLS, CDR2 YYNGEE. With 60 Vbeta and 13 Jbeta primers, the PCR was carried out. Method: immunoSEQ multiplex PCR; TCRdb's copy keeps in-frame clones and lacks some. The table has around 100,000 clones, 60% to 75% seen once. The clonotype was recovered from a man between 45 and 60 years old in good health and CMV-seronegative. Material: PBMCs. The chain links TRBV9 to TRBJ2-7, with 10 bases lining up with TRBD2. CDR3 amino acids: CASTSGFIAGGSEQYF. In DNA form, the CDR3 reads TGTGCCAGCACCTCCGGTTTTATAGCGGGAGGATCCGAGCAGTACTTC.